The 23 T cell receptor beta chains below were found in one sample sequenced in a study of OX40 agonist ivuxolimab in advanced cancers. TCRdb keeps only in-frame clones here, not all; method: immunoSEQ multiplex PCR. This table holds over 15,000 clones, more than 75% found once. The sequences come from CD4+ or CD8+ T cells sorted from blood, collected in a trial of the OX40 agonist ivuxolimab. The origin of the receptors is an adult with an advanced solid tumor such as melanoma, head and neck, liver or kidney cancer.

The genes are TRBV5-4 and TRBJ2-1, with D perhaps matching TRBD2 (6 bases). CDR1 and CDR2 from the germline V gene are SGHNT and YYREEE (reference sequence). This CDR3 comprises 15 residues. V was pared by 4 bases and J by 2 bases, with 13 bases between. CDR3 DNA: TGTGCCAGCAGCGGTGATAGCGGACCCTACAATGAGCAGTTCTTC. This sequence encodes CASSGDSGPYNEQFF.

The CDR3: CASSVQGVRETQYF. The CDR3 DNA is TGTGCCAGCAGTGTTCAGGGGGTGAGAGAGACCCAGTACTTC. V and J are TRBV2 and TRBJ2-5, with 7 bases identical to TRBD1. Germline V gene sequence: CDR1 SNHLY, CDR2 FYNNEI. The CDR3 has 14 amino acids. Trimming at V came to 4 bases and at J to 4 bases, leaving 6 bases not matched to a gene.

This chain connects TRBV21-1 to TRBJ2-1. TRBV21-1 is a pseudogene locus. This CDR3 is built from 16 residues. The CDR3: CASSKLRGRRANEQFF. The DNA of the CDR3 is TGTGCCAGCAGCAAACTCCGGGGGCGAAGGGCCAATGAGCAGTTCTTC.

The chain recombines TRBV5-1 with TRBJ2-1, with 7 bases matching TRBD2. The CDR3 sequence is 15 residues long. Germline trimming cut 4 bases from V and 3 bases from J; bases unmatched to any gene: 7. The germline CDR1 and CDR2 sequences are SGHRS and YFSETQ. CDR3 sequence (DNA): TGCGCCAGCAGCCTCCCTAGCGGCCTCTACAATGAGCAGTTCTTC. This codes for CASSLPSGLYNEQFF.

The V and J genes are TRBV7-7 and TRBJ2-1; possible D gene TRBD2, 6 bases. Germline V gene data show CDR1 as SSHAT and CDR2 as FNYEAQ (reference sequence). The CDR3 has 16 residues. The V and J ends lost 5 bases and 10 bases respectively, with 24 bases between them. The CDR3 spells CASSQGEGTGVREQFF. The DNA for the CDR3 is TGTGCCAGCAGCCAGGGTGAGGGAACGGGAGTTCGGGAGCAGTTCTTC. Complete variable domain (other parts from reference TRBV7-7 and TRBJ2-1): GAGVSQSPRYKVTKRGQDVTLRCDPISSHATLYWYQQALGQGPEFLTYFNYEAQPDKSGLPSDRFSAERPEGSISTLTIQRTEQRDSAMYRCASSQGEGTGVREQFFGPGTRLTVL.

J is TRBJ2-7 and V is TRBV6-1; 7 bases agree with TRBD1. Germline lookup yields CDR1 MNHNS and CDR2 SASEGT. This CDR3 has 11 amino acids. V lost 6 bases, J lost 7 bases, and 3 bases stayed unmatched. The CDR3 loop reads CASRTGWEQYF. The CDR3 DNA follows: TGTGCCAGCAGGACAGGGTGGGAGCAGTACTTC.

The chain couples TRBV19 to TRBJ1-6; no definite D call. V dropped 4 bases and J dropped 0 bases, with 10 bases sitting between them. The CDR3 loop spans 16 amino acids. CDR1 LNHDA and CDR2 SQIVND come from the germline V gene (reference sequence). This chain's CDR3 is CASSTRPTSYNSPLHF. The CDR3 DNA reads TGTGCCAGTAGTACTCGTCCTACCTCCTATAATTCACCCCTCCACTTT.

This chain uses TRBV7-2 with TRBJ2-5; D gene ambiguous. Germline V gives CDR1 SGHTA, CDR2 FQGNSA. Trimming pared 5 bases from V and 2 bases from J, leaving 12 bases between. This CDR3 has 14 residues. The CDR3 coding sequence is TGTGCCAGCAGCCACCCGTTAGGTCAAGAGACCCAGTACTTC. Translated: CASSHPLGQETQYF. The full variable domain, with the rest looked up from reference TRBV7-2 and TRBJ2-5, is GAGVSQSPSNKVTEKGKDVELRCDPISGHTALYWYRQSLGQGLEFLIYFQGNSAPDKSGLPSDRFSAERTGGSVSTLTIQRTQQEDSAVYLCASSHPLGQETQYFGPGTRLLVL.

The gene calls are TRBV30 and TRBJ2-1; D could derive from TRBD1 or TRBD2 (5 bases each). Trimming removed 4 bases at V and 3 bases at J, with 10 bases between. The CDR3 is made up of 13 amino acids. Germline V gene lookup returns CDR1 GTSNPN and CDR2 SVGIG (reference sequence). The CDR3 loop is CAWIGGLYNEQFF. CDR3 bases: TGTGCCTGGATTGGGGGTCTCTACAATGAGCAGTTCTTC.

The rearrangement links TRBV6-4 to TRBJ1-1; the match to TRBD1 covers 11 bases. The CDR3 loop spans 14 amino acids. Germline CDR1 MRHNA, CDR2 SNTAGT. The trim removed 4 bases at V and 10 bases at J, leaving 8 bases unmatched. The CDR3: CASSGTPGQGVAFF. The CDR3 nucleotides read TGTGCCAGCAGTGGTACTCCGGGACAGGGGGTAGCTTTCTTT.

This chain's CDR3 is CASSRGQGYEQYF. The CDR3 DNA is TGTGCCAGTAGTAGGGGACAGGGATACGAGCAGTACTTC. The chain uses TRBV19 and TRBJ2-7; TRBD1 matches at 9 bases. There are 13 residues in the CDR3. From germline, CDR1 is LNHDA and CDR2 SQIVND (reference sequence). The J segment lost 4 bases and the V segment lost 4 bases, leaving 2 bases of the junction unmatched.

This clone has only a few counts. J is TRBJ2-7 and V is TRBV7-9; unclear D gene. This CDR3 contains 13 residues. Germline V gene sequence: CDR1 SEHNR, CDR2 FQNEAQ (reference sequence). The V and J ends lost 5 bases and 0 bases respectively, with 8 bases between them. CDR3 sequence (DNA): TGTGCCAGCAGCCCAGACATCTCCTACGAGCAGTACTTC. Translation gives CASSPDISYEQYF. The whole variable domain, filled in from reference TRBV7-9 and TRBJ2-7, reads DTGVSQNPRHKITKRGQNVTFRCDPISEHNRLYWYRQTLGQGPEFLTYFQNEAQLEKSRLLSDRFSAERPKGSFSTLEIQRTEQGDSAMYLCASSPDISYEQYFGPGTRLTVT.

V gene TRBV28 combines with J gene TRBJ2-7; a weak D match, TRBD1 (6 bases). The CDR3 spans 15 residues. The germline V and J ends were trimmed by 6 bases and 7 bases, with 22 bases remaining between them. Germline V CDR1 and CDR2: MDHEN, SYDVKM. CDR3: CASRDPAGAMWEQYF. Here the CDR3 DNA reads TGTGCCAGCAGGGACCCGGCAGGGGCTATGTGGGAGCAGTACTTC. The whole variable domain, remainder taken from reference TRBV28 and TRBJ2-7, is DVKVTQSSRYLVKRTGEKVFLECVQDMDHENMFWYRQDPGLGLRLIYFSYDVKMKEKGDIPEGYSVSREKKERFSLILESASTNQTSMYLCASRDPAGAMWEQYFGPGTRLTVT.

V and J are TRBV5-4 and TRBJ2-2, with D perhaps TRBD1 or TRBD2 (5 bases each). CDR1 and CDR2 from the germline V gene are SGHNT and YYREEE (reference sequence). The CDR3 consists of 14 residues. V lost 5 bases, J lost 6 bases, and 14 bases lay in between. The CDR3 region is CASRWGTPAGELFF. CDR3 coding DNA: TGTGCCAGCAGATGGGGGACCCCGGCCGGGGAGCTGTTTTTT.

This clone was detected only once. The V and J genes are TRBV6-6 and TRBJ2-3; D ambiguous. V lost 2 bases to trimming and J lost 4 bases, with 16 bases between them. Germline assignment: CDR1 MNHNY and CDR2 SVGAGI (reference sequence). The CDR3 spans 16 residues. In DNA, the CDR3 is TGTGCCAGCAGTTACGTATCGGGCGGTGGTGCAGATACGCAGTATTTT. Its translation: CASSYVSGGGADTQYF.

The CDR3 DNA reads as TGTGCCAGCTCACCGTCCGGGGGTAGCGGAATCCAAGAGACCCAGTACTTC. The encoded protein is CASSPSGGSGIQETQYF. The chain has TRBV18 and TRBJ2-5; tentative D call: TRBD2 (6 bases). Germline V gives CDR1 KGHSH, CDR2 LQKENI. V dropped 3 bases and J dropped 1 base, with 18 bases sitting between them. This CDR3 region has 17 residues.

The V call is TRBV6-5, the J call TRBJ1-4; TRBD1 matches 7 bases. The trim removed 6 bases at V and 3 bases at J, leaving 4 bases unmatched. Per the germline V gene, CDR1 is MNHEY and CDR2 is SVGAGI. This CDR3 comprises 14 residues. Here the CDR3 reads CASSNRGANEKLFF. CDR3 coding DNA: TGTGCCAGCAGCAACAGGGGAGCTAATGAAAAACTGTTTTTT.

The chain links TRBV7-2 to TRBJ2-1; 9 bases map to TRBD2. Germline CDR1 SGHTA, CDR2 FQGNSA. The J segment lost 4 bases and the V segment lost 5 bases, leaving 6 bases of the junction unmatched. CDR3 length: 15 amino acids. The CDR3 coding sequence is TGTGCCAGCAGCGCGGCGGGAGGGCCATACAATGAGCAGTTCTTC. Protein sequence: CASSAAGGPYNEQFF.

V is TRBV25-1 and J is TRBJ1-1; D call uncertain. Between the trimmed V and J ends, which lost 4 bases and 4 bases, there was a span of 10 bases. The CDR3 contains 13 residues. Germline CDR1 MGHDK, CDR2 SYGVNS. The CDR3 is CASSARVPTEAFF. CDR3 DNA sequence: TGTGCCAGCAGTGCGAGGGTCCCCACTGAAGCTTTCTTT.

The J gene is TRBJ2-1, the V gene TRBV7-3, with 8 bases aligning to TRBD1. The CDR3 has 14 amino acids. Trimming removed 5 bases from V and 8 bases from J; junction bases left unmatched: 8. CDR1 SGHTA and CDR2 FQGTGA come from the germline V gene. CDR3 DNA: TGTGCCAGCAGCCCTCAGGGGGCATACGATGAGCAGTTCTTC. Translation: CASSPQGAYDEQFF.

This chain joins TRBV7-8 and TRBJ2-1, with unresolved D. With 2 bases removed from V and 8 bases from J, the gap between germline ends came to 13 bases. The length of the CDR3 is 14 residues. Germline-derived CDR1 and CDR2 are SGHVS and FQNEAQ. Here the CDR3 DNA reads TGTGCCAGCAGCTTAACTGCCCGGGCCCATGAGCAGTTCTTC. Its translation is CASSLTARAHEQFF.

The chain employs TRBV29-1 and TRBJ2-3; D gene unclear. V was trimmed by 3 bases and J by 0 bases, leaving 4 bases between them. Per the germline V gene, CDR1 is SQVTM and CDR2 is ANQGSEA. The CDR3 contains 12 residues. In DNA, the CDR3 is TGCAGCGTTGATGGCAGCACAGATACGCAGTATTTT. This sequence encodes CSVDGSTDTQYF.

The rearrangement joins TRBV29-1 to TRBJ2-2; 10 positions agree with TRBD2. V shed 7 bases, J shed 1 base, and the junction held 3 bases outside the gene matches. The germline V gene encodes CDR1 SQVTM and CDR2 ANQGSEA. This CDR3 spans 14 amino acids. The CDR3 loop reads CSARTSGNTGELFF. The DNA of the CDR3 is TGCAGCGCGCGGACTAGCGGGAACACCGGGGAGCTGTTTTTT.